These 2 T cell receptor beta chains came from one sample sequenced in a study of T cell responses to AZD1222 COVID-19 vaccine. Assay: immunoSEQ multiplex PCR; the TCRdb copy retains only in-frame clones and omits some. This sample's table has over 130,000 clones. The sequenced sample was peripheral blood. All receptors derive from an adult in good health.

The chain employs TRBV4-3 and TRBJ2-7; 12 bases fit TRBD2. The length of the CDR3 is 16 residues. V lost 0 bases and J lost 4; bases outside the gene matches: 4. In germline, CDR1 is LGHNA, CDR2 YSLEER. The CDR3 nucleotides are TGCGCCAGCAGCCAAGATACTAGCGGGGGGCCATACGAGCAGTACTTC. Its protein product is CASSQDTSGGPYEQYF.

This chain connects TRBV19 to TRBJ2-6, with D perhaps matching TRBD2 (7 bases). This CDR3 has 16 amino acids. V gave up 3 bases and J gave up 4 bases, with 13 bases separating them. The germline gives CDR1 LNHDA, CDR2 SQIVND (reference sequence). Here the CDR3 DNA reads TGTGCCAGTAGTATGGGGGGGCCTCCAGGGGCCAACGTCCTGACTTTC. It yields the protein CASSMGGPPGANVLTF.